The clone carrying this TCR beta chain has only a few counts. Its antigen is not known. Treatment noted: roughly nine-day PBMC culture with coronavirus spike peptide pools or control peptides (ViraFEST assay). This entry comes from a study of vaccination and CD4 T cells after COVID-19. Turning to the study itself: Post-vaccine sampling followed dose two by a median approximately 74 days (range 14 to 241). Overlapping SARS-CoV-2, HCoV-NL63, HCoV-OC43 and HCoV-229E spike peptides were used to stimulate cells. Researchers treated control cultures with a CEFX pool, an HIV-1 Nef pool, or no peptide. Overall study findings and caveats: It was found that, in convalescent patients, 304 of 307 vaccine-specific clones were spike mono-reactive.

Sequenced with the Oncomine TCR Beta short-read assay was DNA taken from cultured CD4+ T cells. A single record per CDR3 protein comes from TCRdb applying MiXCR to the PCR reads. This table holds about 8,400 distinct CDR3 sequences, 61% found once. The specimen sequenced was CD4+ T cells from blood, cultured in vitro. This sequence originates from a human donor who had recovered from COVID-19.

The CDR3 bases are TGTGCCACCAGTGGACCGGGACAGGGCTTCAATCAGCCCCAGCATTTT. This translates into CATSGPGQGFNQPQHF. The chain carries TRBV24-1 and TRBJ1-5; 9 positions agree with TRBD1. CDR1 and CDR2 from the germline V gene are KGHDR and SFDVKD. The CDR3 contains 16 residues. Germline trimming cut 5 bases from V and 3 bases from J; bases unmatched to any gene: 7.